The rows below give T cell receptor beta chains drawn from one sample of a study of CD4 and CD8 cells across lung adenocarcinoma regions. TCRdb analysed the PCR reads with MiXCR anew, one entry per CDR3 protein. There are over 20,000 distinct CDR3 sequences in the sample; around 51% occur only once, and about a quarter lies in the top ten. The specimen was CD8+ T cells from the center of a lung tumor. Receptors originate from a female donor with lung adenocarcinoma. The CD4 and CD8 labels of this study may be unreliable. CDR3s include the opening cysteine and the closing phenylalanine or tryptophan. Fields, in order: CDR3 protein, CDR3 DNA, J gene, D gene, clone size, V gene. D genes are given only for firm matches. A row's size may be missing; if present it is once, few, many or a size class.

cdr3_aa: CAGGQRVGDQDTQYF
cdr3_nt: TGTGCCGGGGGGCAGCGGGTAGGAGACCAAGATACCCAGTATTTC
j_call: TRBJ2-3
d_call: -
clone_size: -
v_call: TRBV27

cdr3_aa: CASGERDTGELFF
cdr3_nt: TGTGCCAGCGGGGAGCGGGACACCGGGGAGCTGTTTTTT
j_call: TRBJ2-2
d_call: -
clone_size: once
v_call: TRBV6-4

cdr3_aa: CAAKGPGHGDIQYF
cdr3_nt: TGTGCGGCCAAGGGGCCCGGACACGGAGACATTCAGTACTTC
j_call: TRBJ2-4
d_call: -
clone_size: -
v_call: TRBV10-3

cdr3_aa: CASSEGGLSNQPQHF
cdr3_nt: TGTGCCAGCAGTGAGGGGGGGCTTAGCAATCAGCCCCAGCATTTT
j_call: TRBJ1-5
d_call: -
clone_size: -
v_call: TRBV6-1

cdr3_aa: CASREQGRGYTF
cdr3_nt: TGTGCCAGCAGAGAACAGGGCCGGGGCTACACCTTC
j_call: TRBJ1-2
d_call: -
clone_size: -
v_call: TRBV12-3/TRBV12-4

cdr3_aa: CASAGSGGGGPDTQYF
cdr3_nt: TGTGCCAGCGCGGGGTCCGGGGGCGGCGGCCCAGATACCCAGTACTTC
j_call: TRBJ2-5
d_call: -
clone_size: -
v_call: TRBV5-6

cdr3_aa: CAISAWTGSSTDTQYF
cdr3_nt: TGTGCCATCAGCGCCTGGACAGGATCTAGCACAGATACGCAGTATTTT
j_call: TRBJ2-3
d_call: TRBD1
clone_size: few
v_call: TRBV10-3

cdr3_aa: CASSYSSGGVTDTQYF
cdr3_nt: TGTGCCAGCAGTTATTCAAGCGGGGGGGTAACAGATACGCAGTATTTT
j_call: TRBJ2-3
d_call: TRBD2
clone_size: -
v_call: TRBV6-5

cdr3_aa: CGSRPGLGVTNTQYF
cdr3_nt: TGTGGCAGCAGGCCGGGGCTGGGAGTCACAAACACTCAGTACTTC
j_call: TRBJ2-4
d_call: -
clone_size: -
v_call: TRBV27

cdr3_aa: CARGLGAENIQYF
cdr3_nt: TGTGCCAGGGGGCTGGGAGCCGAAAACATTCAGTACTTC
j_call: TRBJ2-4
d_call: -
clone_size: -
v_call: TRBV6-1

cdr3_aa: CASRQAGGEYNEQFF
cdr3_nt: TGTGCCAGCAGACAAGCGGGGGGGGAATACAATGAGCAGTTCTTC
j_call: TRBJ2-1
d_call: TRBD2
clone_size: few
v_call: TRBV6-1

cdr3_aa: CASSRTAGRASLYGYIF
cdr3_nt: TGTGCCAGCAGCAGGACGGCGGGGAGGGCTTCCCTTTATGGCTACATCTTC
j_call: TRBJ1-2
d_call: -
clone_size: -
v_call: TRBV6-1

cdr3_aa: CASSRLLGEQFF
cdr3_nt: TGTGCCAGCAGTCGGCTTTTGGGTGAGCAGTTCTTC
j_call: TRBJ2-1
d_call: -
clone_size: -
v_call: TRBV6-1

cdr3_aa: CASSVPLLAGVSETQYF
cdr3_nt: TGCGCCAGCAGCGTCCCCCTGTTAGCGGGAGTATCGGAGACCCAGTACTTC
j_call: TRBJ2-5
d_call: TRBD2
clone_size: medium-sized
v_call: TRBV4-1

cdr3_aa: CASRHGQGTEAFF
cdr3_nt: TGTGCCAGCAGACATGGACAGGGGACTGAAGCTTTCTTT
j_call: TRBJ1-1
d_call: TRBD1
clone_size: few
v_call: TRBV6-1

cdr3_aa: CASKRKTGFAMNTEAFF
cdr3_nt: TGTGCCAGCAAACGGAAGACAGGGTTTGCCATGAACACTGAAGCTTTCTTT
j_call: TRBJ1-1
d_call: TRBD1
clone_size: -
v_call: TRBV27

cdr3_aa: CASSKRRLDEQYF
cdr3_nt: TGTGCCAGCAGTAAAAGGCGACTGGACGAGCAGTACTTC
j_call: TRBJ2-7
d_call: -
clone_size: many
v_call: TRBV25-1

cdr3_aa: CASSSWPDPTDTQYF
cdr3_nt: TGTGCCAGCAGCTCATGGCCGGACCCCACAGATACGCAGTATTTT
j_call: TRBJ2-3
d_call: -
clone_size: -
v_call: TRBV9

cdr3_aa: CGGGPGGLAKETQYF
cdr3_nt: TGTGGCGGGGGGCCGGGGGGGCTAGCCAAAGAGACTCAGTACTTC
j_call: TRBJ2-4
d_call: TRBD2
clone_size: -
v_call: TRBV27

cdr3_aa: CASSYSLTGAQTDTQYF
cdr3_nt: TGTGCCAGCAGTTACTCGCTTACGGGGGCGCAGACAGATACGCAGTATTTT
j_call: TRBJ2-3
d_call: -
clone_size: -
v_call: TRBV6-5

cdr3_aa: CASSFQGPYEQYF
cdr3_nt: TGTGCCAGCAGTTTTCAGGGTCCGTACGAGCAGTACTTC
j_call: TRBJ2-7
d_call: -
clone_size: -
v_call: TRBV27

cdr3_aa: CASSGQGSSYNEQFF
cdr3_nt: TGTGCCAGCAGTGGACAGGGATCGTCCTACAATGAGCAGTTCTTC
j_call: TRBJ2-1
d_call: TRBD1
clone_size: -
v_call: TRBV9

cdr3_aa: CASSQDTSGGLSSGANVLTF
cdr3_nt: TGTGCCAGCAGCCAAGACACTAGCGGGGGCCTTAGCTCTGGGGCCAACGTCCTGACTTTC
j_call: TRBJ2-6
d_call: TRBD2
clone_size: -
v_call: TRBV3-1

cdr3_aa: CASTGTVGEQFF
cdr3_nt: TGTGCCAGCACAGGGACAGTTGGAGAGCAGTTCTTC
j_call: TRBJ2-1
d_call: TRBD1
clone_size: -
v_call: TRBV27

cdr3_aa: CSARKTNRASYNEQFF
cdr3_nt: TGCAGTGCTCGGAAAACAAACAGGGCCTCCTACAATGAGCAGTTCTTC
j_call: TRBJ2-1
d_call: -
clone_size: -
v_call: TRBV20-1

cdr3_aa: CASSASGGFYEQYF
cdr3_nt: TGCGCCAGCAGTGCGTCGGGAGGGTTCTACGAGCAGTACTTC
j_call: TRBJ2-7
d_call: TRBD2
clone_size: few
v_call: TRBV10-2

cdr3_aa: CASSSQQNSPLHF
cdr3_nt: TGTGCCAGCAGCTCCCAGCAAAATTCACCCCTCCACTTT
j_call: TRBJ1-6
d_call: -
clone_size: -
v_call: TRBV7-3

cdr3_aa: CASSALAGAYNEQFF
cdr3_nt: TGTGCCAGCAGCGCACTAGCGGGAGCCTACAATGAGCAGTTCTTC
j_call: TRBJ2-1
d_call: TRBD2
clone_size: few
v_call: TRBV9

cdr3_aa: CASSSGPATGELFF
cdr3_nt: TGTGCCAGCAGCTCCGGCCCAGCCACCGGGGAGCTGTTTTTT
j_call: TRBJ2-2
d_call: -
clone_size: -
v_call: TRBV11-2

cdr3_aa: CASSLGTSLAKNIQYF
cdr3_nt: TGTGCCAGCAGTCTCGGGACGTCCTTAGCCAAAAACATTCAGTACTTC
j_call: TRBJ2-4
d_call: -
clone_size: -
v_call: TRBV6-1

cdr3_aa: CASSVSVHGQLHGYTF
cdr3_nt: TGCGCCAGCAGTGTGAGTGTTCATGGCCAACTACATGGCTACACCTTC
j_call: TRBJ1-2
d_call: -
clone_size: -
v_call: TRBV10-2

cdr3_aa: CAVGEGGPDTDTQYF
cdr3_nt: TGTGCCGTGGGTGAGGGGGGCCCCGACACAGATACGCAGTACTTC
j_call: TRBJ2-7
d_call: -
clone_size: -
v_call: TRBV10-3

cdr3_aa: CASSPLNSGELFF
cdr3_nt: TGTGCCAGCAGCCCACTTAACTCCGGGGAGCTGTTTTTT
j_call: TRBJ2-2
d_call: -
clone_size: -
v_call: TRBV5-5

cdr3_aa: CASEASLSSGANVLTF
cdr3_nt: TGTGCCAGCGAAGCTAGCCTCTCCTCTGGGGCCAACGTCCTGACTTTC
j_call: TRBJ2-6
d_call: -
clone_size: -
v_call: TRBV6-1

cdr3_aa: CASSYTQGGGTQYF
cdr3_nt: TGTGCCAGCAGTTACACTCAAGGGGGGGGGACCCAGTACTTC
j_call: TRBJ2-5
d_call: -
clone_size: -
v_call: TRBV6-5

cdr3_aa: CAWEGSGANVLTF
cdr3_nt: TGTGCCTGGGAGGGCTCTGGGGCCAACGTCCTGACTTTC
j_call: TRBJ2-6
d_call: -
clone_size: -
v_call: TRBV30

cdr3_aa: CAMGDGGGGQETQYF
cdr3_nt: TGTGCCATGGGTGACGGAGGCGGAGGCCAAGAGACCCAGTATTTC
j_call: TRBJ2-5
d_call: -
clone_size: -
v_call: TRBV10-3

cdr3_aa: CSAPLAGGVNTEAFF
cdr3_nt: TGCAGTGCTCCGCTGGCGGGTGGGGTAAACACTGAAGCTTTCTTT
j_call: TRBJ1-1
d_call: -
clone_size: few
v_call: TRBV20-1

cdr3_aa: CASSNKGGLISYEQYF
cdr3_nt: TGTGCCAGCAGTAATAAGGGGGGCCTGATATCCTACGAGCAGTACTTC
j_call: TRBJ2-7
d_call: -
clone_size: few
v_call: TRBV6-1

cdr3_aa: CASSVTRGQWETQYF
cdr3_nt: TGTGCCAGCAGCGTAACCAGGGGGCAGTGGGAGACCCAGTACTTC
j_call: TRBJ2-5
d_call: TRBD1
clone_size: -
v_call: TRBV9